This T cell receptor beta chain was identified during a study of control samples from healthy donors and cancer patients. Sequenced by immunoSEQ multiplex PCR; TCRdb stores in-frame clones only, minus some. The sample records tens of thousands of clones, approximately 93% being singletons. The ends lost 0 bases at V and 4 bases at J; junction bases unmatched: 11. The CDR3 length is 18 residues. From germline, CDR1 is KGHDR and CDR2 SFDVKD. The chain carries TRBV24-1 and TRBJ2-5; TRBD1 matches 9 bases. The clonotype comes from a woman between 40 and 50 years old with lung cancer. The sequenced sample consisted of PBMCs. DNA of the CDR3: TGTGCCACCAGTGATTTGCAGGGGGACAGGGCCCTTCGAGAGACCCAGTACTTC. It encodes CATSDLQGDRALRETQYF.